Detailed here is one T cell receptor beta chain. Its antigen remains unidentified. The sample belongs to a study of CD8+ T cells in alopecia areata. For the study at large: Among treated patients, oral tofacitinib was administered at 5 to 10 mg twice daily. The duration of tofacitinib was 6 to 18 months, with 6 months off drug afterward.

Whole-study results and caveats: For lesional scalp, especially alopecia totalis/universalis, clonality was higher than in normal scalp.

Described treatment: oral pan-JAK inhibitor, 5-10 mg twice daily. RNA extraction and reverse transcription yielded cDNA as sequencing template. The repertoire was sequenced with immunoSEQ multiplex PCR; TCRdb's copy has only in-frame clones and lacks some. The data hold 150,000 to 200,000 clones, with less than 70% observed a single time. Sequences were derived from CD4+ T cells sorted from blood, sampled between weeks 47 and 50, from a patient treated with tofacitinib. The clonotype was recovered from a human donor with alopecia areata.

CDR3 in DNA: TGTGCCAGCTCACCTCTCCCTACCTCGGACAATGAGCAGTTCTTC. As protein: CASSPLPTSDNEQFF. The chain employs TRBV18 and TRBJ2-1; D unclear. The V end was cut by 3 bases, the J end by 5 bases, with 14 bases between. The CDR3 is made up of 15 amino acids. Germline V gives CDR1 KGHSH, CDR2 LQKENI.